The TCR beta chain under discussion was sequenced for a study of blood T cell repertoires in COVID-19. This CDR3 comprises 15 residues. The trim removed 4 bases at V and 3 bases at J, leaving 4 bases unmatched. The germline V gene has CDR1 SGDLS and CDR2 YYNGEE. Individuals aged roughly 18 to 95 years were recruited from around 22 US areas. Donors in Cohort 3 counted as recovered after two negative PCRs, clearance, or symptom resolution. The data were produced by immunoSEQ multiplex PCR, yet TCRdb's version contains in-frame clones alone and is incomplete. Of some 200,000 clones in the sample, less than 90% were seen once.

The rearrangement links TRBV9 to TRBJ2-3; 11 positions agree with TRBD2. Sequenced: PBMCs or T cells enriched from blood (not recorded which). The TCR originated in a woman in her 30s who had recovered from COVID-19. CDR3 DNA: TGTGCCAGCAGCTCTAGCGGGGGGAGGACAGATACGCAGTATTTT. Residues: CASSSSGGRTDTQYF.